Only a few counts were recorded for the clone carrying this TCR beta chain. No antigen is known for it. These data are taken from a study of T cell repertoires in cytomegalovirus infection. Looking at the study overall: Use of recently identified HLA-C-restricted and well-studied HLA-B-restricted CMV epitopes was part of the study. Indications came from public TCR beta signatures; they pointed to CMV infection and to a matching HLA type. Whole-study results and caveats: CMV-specific TCR beta clonotypes restricted by HLA-C dominated the ex vivo response. Cumulated frequencies of public TCR beta families served to identify carriers of CMV plus the relevant HLA.

In TCRdb, the reads were re-called with MiXCR into one record per CDR3 protein. In the table there are about 330,000 distinct CDR3 sequences, roughly a third of which are singletons. This CDR3 is 16 amino acids long. CDR1 and CDR2 (germline): MNHEY, SMNVEV (reference sequence). V was clipped by 0 bases and J by 6 bases, with 16 bases between them. This specimen consisted of cultured PBMCs, obtained from culture after CMV antigen stimulation. This TCR was recovered from a human donor in good health (CMV status not recorded). Some clones in this sample may be carry-over from other donors' samples. The chain couples TRBV27 to TRBJ2-3; weak D call: TRBD1 (5 bases). The CDR3 DNA follows: TGTGCCAGCAGTTTATCAAGGGGCAGTCGTCGGGATACGCAGTATTTT. This gives the protein CASSLSRGSRRDTQYF.